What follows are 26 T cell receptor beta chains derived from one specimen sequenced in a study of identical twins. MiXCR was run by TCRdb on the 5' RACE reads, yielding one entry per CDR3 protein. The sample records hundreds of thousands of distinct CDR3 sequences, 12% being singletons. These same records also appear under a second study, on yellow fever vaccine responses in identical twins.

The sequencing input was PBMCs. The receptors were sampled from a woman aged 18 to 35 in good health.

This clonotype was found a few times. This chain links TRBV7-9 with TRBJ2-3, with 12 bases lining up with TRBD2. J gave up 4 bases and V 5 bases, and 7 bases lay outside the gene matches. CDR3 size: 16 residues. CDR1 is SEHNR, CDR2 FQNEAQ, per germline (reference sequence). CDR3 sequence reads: CASSPPSGGASDTQYF. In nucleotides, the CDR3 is TGTGCCAGCAGCCCACCTAGCGGGGGGGCATCAGATACGCAGTATTTT.

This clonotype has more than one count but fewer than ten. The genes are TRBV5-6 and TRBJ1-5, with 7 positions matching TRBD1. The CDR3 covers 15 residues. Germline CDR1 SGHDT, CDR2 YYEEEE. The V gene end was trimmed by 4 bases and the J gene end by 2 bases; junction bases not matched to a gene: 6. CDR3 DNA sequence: TGTGCCAGCAGCGCCGCAACAGGGGGCAATCAGCCCCAGCATTTT. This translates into CASSAATGGNQPQHF. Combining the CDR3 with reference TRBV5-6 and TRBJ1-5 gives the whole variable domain DAGVTQSPTHLIKTRGQQVTLRCSPKSGHDTVSWYQQALGQGPQFIFQYYEEEERQRGNFPDRFSGHQFPNYSSELNVNALLLGDSALYLCASSAATGGNQPQHFGDGTRLSIL.

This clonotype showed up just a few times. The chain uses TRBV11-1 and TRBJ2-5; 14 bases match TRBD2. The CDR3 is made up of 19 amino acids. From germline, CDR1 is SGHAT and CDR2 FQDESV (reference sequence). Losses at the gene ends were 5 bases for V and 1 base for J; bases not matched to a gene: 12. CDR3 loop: CASSPSRGLAGGFQETQYF. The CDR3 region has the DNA TGTGCCAGCAGCCCCTCTCGCGGACTAGCGGGAGGTTTCCAAGAGACCCAGTACTTC.

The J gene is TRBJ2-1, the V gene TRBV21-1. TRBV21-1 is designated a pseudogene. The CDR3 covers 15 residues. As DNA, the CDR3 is TGTGCCAGCAGCTTTCGGTTAGGCTCCTACAATGAGCAGTTCTTC. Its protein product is CASSFRLGSYNEQFF.

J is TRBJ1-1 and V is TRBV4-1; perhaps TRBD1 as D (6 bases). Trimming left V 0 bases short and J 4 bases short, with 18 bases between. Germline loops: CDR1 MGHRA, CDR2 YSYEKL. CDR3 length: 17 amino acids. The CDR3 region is CASSQDGLAGDVTEAFF. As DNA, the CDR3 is TGCGCCAGCAGCCAAGATGGTCTGGCAGGGGACGTCACTGAAGCTTTCTTT.

This chain's CDR3 is CSASMPGQKNIQYF. The CDR3, as DNA: TGCAGTGCTAGTATGCCGGGACAGAAAAACATTCAGTACTTC. The chain uses TRBV20-1 and TRBJ2-4; 7 nucleotides match TRBD1. This CDR3 has 14 residues. Per germline, CDR1 DFQATT and CDR2 SNEGSKA (reference sequence). Trimming cost V 3 bases and J 4 bases; bases outside gene matches: 6.

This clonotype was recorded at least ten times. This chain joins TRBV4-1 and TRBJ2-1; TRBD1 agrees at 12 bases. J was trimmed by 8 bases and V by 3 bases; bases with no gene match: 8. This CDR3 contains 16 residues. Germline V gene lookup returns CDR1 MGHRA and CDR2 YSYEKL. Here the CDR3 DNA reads TGCGCCAGCAGCCATCCGGGACAGGGGGCTCGTCATGAGCAGTTCTTC. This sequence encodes CASSHPGQGARHEQFF.

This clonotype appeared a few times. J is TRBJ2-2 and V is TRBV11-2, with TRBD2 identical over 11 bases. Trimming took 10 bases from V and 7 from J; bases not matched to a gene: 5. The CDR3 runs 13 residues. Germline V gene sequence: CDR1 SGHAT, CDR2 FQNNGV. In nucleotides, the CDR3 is TGTGCCACCTTACTAGCGGGAGTCGGGGAGCTGTTTTTT. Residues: CATLLAGVGELFF.

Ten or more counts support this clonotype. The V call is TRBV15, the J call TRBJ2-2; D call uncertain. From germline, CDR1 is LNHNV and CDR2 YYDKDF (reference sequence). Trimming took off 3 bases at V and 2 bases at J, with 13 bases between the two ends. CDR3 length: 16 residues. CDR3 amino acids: CATSRPPDVNTGELFF. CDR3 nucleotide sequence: TGTGCCACCAGCAGGCCCCCCGACGTCAACACCGGGGAGCTGTTTTTT.

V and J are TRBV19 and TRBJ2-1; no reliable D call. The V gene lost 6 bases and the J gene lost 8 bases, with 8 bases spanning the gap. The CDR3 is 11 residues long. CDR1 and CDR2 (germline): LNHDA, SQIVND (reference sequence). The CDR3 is CASSDRDEQFF. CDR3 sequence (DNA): TGTGCCAGTAGCGACCGGGATGAGCAGTTCTTC.

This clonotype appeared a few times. CDR3 sequence (DNA): TGTGCCAGCAGTGCTAGCGGCACTAGCACAGATACGCAGTATTTT. Translation gives CASSASGTSTDTQYF. The V call is TRBV6-1, the J call TRBJ2-3; TRBD2 matches 7 bases. Germline loops: CDR1 MNHNS, CDR2 SASEGT. CDR3 length: 15 residues. The ends lost 4 bases at V and 0 bases at J; junction bases unmatched: 4.

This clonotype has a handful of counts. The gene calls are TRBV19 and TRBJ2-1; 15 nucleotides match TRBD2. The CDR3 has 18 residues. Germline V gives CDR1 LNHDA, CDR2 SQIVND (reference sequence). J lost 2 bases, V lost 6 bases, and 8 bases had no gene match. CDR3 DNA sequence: TGTGCCAGTAGCTTGGGACTAGCGGGGGGTAAAGCCTACAATGAGCAGTTCTTC. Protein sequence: CASSLGLAGGKAYNEQFF.

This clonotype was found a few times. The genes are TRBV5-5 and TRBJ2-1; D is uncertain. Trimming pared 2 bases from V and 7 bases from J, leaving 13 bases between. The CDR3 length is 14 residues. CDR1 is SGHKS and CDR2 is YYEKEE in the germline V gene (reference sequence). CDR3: CASSLTVFGNEQFF. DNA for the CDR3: TGTGCCAGCAGCTTAACGGTTTTCGGGAATGAGCAGTTCTTC.

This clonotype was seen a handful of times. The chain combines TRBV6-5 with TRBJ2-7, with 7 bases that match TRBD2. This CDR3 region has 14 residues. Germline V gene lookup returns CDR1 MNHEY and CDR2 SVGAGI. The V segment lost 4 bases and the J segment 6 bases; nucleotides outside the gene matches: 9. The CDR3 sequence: CASSSSGLDAEQYV. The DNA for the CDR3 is TGTGCCAGCAGTTCTTCTGGACTAGATGCCGAGCAGTACGTC.

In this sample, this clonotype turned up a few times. DNA for the CDR3: TGTGCCAGCAGCCCCCAGACAGCTTCACCCCTCCACTTT. It is translated as CASSPQTASPLHF. The V call is TRBV7-9, the J call TRBJ1-6; possibly TRBD1 for D (5 bases). The CDR3 loop spans 13 amino acids. Germline V CDR1 and CDR2: SEHNR, FQNEAQ (reference sequence). Trimming pared 5 bases from V and 9 bases from J, leaving 11 bases between.

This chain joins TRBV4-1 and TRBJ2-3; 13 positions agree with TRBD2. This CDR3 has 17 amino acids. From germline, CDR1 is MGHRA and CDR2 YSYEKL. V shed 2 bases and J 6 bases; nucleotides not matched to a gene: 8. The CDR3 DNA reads TGCGCCAGCAGCCAACAGACTAGCGGGGGGTTTGCGGATACGCAGTATTTT. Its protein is CASSQQTSGGFADTQYF.

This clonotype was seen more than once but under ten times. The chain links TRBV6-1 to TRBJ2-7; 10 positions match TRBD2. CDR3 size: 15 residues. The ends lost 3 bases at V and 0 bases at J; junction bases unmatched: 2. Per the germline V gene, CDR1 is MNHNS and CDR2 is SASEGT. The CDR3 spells CASSDPSGSSYEQYF. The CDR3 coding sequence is TGTGCCAGCAGTGACCCTAGCGGGAGCTCCTACGAGCAGTACTTC.

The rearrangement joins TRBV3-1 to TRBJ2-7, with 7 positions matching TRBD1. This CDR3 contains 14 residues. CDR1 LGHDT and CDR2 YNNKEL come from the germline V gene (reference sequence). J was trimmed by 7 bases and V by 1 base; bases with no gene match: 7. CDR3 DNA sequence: TGTGCCAGCAGCCAAGGGAAGGCAGGGGGAGAGCAGTACTTC. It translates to CASSQGKAGGEQYF.

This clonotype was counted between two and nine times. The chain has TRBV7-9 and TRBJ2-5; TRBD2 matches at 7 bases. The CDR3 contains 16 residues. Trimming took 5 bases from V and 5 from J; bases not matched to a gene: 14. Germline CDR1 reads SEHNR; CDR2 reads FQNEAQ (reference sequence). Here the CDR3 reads CASSPGGWTARETQYF. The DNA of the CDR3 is TGTGCCAGCAGCCCGGGGGGATGGACTGCAAGGGAGACCCAGTACTTC.

The CDR3 bases are TGCAGTGCTGAGAGACGCGAAGGGATCGGGGCCACAGATACGCAGTATTTT. Translation: CSAERREGIGATDTQYF. The V gene is TRBV20-1, the J gene TRBJ2-3; D is possibly TRBD1 or TRBD2 (5 bases each). Deletions cut 5 bases from V and 2 bases from J, with 23 bases between. CDR1 and CDR2 (germline): DFQATT, SNEGSKA (reference sequence). The length of the CDR3 is 17 residues.

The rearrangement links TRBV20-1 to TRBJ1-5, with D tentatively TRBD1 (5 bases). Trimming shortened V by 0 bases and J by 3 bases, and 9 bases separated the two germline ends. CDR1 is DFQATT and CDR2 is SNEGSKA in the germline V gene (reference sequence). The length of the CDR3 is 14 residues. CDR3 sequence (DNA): TGCAGTGCTAGAGACTACAGGTTCAATCAGCCCCAGCATTTT. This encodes CSARDYRFNQPQHF.

The CDR3 is CASSLHAGNSGNTIYF. CDR3 sequence (DNA): TGTGCCAGCAGCTTACACGCGGGGAACTCTGGAAACACCATATATTTT. The chain recombines TRBV7-8 with TRBJ1-3; D gene uncertain. CDR1 is SGHVS and CDR2 is FQNEAQ in the germline V gene. V lost 2 bases to trimming and J lost 0 bases, with 11 bases between them. This CDR3 has 16 amino acids.

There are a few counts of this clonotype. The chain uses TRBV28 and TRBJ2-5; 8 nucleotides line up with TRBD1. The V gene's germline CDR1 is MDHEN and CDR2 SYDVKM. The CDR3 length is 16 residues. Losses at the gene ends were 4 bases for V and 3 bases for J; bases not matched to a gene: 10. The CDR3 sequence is CASSSPLGQGEETQYF. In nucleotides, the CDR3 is TGTGCCAGCAGTTCACCCCTCGGACAGGGTGAAGAGACCCAGTACTTC.

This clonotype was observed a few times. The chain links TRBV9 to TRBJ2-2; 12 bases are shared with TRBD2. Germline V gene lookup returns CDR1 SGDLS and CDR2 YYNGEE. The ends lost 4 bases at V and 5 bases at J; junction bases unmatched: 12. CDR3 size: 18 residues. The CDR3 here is CASSIRTSGIPGTGELFF. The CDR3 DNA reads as TGTGCCAGCAGCATTCGGACTAGCGGGATCCCAGGGACCGGGGAGCTGTTTTTT.

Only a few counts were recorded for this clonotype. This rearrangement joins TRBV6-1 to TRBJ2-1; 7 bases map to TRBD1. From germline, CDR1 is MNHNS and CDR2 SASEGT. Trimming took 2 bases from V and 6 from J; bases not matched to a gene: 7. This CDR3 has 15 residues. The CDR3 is CASSERDRVANEQFF. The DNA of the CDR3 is TGTGCCAGCAGTGAACGAGACAGGGTTGCCAATGAGCAGTTCTTC.

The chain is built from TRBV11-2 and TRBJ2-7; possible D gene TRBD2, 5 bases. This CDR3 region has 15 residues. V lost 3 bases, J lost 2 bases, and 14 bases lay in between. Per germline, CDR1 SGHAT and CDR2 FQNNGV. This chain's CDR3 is CASSLGPASTYEQYV. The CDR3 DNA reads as TGTGCCAGCAGCTTGGGTCCGGCTAGCACCTACGAGCAGTACGTC.